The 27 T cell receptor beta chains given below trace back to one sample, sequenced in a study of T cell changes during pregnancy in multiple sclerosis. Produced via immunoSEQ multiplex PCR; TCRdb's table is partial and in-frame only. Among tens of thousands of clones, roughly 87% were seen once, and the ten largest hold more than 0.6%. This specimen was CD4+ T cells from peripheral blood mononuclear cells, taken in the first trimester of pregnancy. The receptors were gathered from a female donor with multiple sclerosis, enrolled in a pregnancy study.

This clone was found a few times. The CDR3 coding sequence is TGTGCCTGGAGTGTTAATAGTCCTAGCACAGATACGCAGTATTTT. This codes for CAWSVNSPSTDTQYF. The chain recombines TRBV30 with TRBJ2-3; no reliable D call. This CDR3 is 15 amino acids long. Germline V gene sequence: CDR1 GTSNPN, CDR2 SVGIG (reference sequence). Between the trimmed V and J ends, which lost 0 bases and 0 bases, there was a span of 10 bases.

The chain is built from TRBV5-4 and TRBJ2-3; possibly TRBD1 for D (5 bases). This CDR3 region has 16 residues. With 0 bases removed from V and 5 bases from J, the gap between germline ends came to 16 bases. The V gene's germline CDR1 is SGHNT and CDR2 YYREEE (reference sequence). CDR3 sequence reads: CASSLETGPAIDTQYF. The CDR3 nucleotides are TGTGCCAGCAGCTTGGAAACAGGTCCGGCAATAGATACGCAGTATTTT.

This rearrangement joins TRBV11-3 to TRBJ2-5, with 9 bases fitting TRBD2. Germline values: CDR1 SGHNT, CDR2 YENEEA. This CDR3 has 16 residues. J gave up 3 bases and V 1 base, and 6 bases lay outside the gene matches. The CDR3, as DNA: TGTGCCAGCAGCTTAGGCAGACTAGCGGTAAAAGAGACCCAGTACTTC. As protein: CASSLGRLAVKETQYF.

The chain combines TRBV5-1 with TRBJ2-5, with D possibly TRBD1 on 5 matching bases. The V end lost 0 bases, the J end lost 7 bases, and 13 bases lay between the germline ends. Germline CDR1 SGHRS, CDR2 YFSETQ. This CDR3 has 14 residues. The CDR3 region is CASSLDPTATTQYF. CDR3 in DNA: TGCGCCAGCAGCTTGGATCCGACAGCCACGACCCAGTACTTC.

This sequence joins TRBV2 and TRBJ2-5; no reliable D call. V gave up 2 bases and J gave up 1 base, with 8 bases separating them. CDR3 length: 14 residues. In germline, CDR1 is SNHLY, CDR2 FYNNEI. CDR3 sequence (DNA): TGTGCCAGCAGTGAAAAACTCATCCAAGAGACCCAGTACTTC. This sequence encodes CASSEKLIQETQYF.

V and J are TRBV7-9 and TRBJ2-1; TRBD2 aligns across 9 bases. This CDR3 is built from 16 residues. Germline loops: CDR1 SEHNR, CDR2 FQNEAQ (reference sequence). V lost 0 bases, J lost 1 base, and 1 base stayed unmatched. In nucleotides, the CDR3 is TGTGCCAGCAGCTTAGCTAGCGGGAGTTCCTACAATGAGCAGTTCTTC. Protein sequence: CASSLASGSSYNEQFF.

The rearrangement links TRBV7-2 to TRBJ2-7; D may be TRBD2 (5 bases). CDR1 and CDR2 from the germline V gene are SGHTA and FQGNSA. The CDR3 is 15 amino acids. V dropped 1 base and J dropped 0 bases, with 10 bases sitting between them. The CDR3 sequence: CASSLDLGSSYEQYF. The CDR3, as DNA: TGTGCCAGCAGCTTAGATTTAGGGAGCTCCTACGAGCAGTACTTC.

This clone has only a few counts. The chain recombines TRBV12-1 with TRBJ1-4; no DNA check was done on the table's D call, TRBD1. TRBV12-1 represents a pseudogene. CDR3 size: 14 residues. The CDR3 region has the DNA TGTGCCAGCAGCTTTGGGGCAGGGGGACAAAAACTGTTTTTT. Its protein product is CASSFGAGGQKLFF.

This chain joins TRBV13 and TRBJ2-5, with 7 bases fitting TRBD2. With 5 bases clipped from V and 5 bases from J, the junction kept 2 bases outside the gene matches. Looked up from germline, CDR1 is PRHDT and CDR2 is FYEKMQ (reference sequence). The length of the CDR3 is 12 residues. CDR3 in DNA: TGTGCCAGCAGCGCACTAGCGGAGACCCAGTACTTC. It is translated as CASSALAETQYF.

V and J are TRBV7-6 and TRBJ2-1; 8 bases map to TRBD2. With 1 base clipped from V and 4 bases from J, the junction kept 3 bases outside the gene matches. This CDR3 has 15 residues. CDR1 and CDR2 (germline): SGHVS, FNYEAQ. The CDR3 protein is CASSLDEREYNEQFF. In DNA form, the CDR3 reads TGTGCCAGCAGCTTAGACGAGCGGGAGTACAATGAGCAGTTCTTC.

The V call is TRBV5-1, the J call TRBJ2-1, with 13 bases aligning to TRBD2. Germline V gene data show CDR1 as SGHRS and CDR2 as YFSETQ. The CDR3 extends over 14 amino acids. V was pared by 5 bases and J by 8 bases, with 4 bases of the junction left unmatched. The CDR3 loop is CASRGLAGVYEQFF. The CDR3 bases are TGCGCCAGCAGAGGACTAGCGGGAGTATATGAGCAGTTCTTC.

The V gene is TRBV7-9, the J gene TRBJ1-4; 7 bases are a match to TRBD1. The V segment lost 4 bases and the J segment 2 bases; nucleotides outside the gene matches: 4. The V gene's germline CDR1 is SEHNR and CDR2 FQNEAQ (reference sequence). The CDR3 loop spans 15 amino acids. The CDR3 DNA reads TGTGCCAGCAGCTCCGTGACAGGGACTAATGAAAAACTGTTTTTT. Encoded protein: CASSSVTGTNEKLFF.

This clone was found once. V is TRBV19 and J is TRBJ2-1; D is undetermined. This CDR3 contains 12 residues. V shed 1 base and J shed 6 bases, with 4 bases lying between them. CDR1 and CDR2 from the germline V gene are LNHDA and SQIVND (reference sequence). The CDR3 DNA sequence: TGTGCCAGTAGTATAGGAGGCAATGAGCAGTTCTTC. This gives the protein CASSIGGNEQFF.

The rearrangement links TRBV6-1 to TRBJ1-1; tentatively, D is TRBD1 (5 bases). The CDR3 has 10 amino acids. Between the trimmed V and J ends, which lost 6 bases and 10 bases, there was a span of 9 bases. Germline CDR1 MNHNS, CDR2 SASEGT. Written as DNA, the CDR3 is TGTGCCAGCAGGGGGCTAGGAGCTTTCTTT. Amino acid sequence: CASRGLGAFF.

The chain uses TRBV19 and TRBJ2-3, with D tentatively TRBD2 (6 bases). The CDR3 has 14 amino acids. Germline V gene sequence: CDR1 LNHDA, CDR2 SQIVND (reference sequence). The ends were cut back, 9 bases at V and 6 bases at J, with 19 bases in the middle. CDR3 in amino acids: CASLGQRGVDTQYF. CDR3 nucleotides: TGTGCCAGCCTAGGGCAGCGCGGGGTGGATACGCAGTATTTT.

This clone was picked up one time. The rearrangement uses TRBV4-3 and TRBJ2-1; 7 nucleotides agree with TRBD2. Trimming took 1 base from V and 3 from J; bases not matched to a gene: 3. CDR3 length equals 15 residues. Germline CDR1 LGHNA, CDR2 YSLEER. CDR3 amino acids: CASSQVASGYNEQFF. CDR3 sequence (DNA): TGCGCCAGCAGCCAAGTAGCTAGCGGCTACAATGAGCAGTTCTTC.

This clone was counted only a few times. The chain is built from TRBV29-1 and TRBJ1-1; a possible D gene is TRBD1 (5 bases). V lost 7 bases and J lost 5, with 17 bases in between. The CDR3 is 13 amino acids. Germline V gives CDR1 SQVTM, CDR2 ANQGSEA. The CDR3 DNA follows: TGCAGCGCTCACTTGGGGGGAGGAACTGAAGCTTTCTTT. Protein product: CSAHLGGGTEAFF.

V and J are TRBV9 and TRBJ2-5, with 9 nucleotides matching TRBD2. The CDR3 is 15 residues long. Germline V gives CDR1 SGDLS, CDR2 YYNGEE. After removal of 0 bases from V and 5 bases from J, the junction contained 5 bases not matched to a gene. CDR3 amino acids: CASSVVLAGVETQYF. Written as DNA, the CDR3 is TGTGCCAGCAGCGTAGTATTAGCGGGAGTTGAGACCCAGTACTTC.

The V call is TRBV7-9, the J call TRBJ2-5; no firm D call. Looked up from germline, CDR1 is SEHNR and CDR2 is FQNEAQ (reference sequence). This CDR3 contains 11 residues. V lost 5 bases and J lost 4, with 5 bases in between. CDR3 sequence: CASSPLETQYF. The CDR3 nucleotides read TGTGCCAGCAGCCCCCTAGAGACCCAGTACTTC.

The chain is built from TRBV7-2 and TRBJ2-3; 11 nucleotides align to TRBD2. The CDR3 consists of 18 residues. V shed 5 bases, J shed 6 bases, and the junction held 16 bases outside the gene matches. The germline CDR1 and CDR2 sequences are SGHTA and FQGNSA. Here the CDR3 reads CASSLRVAGGNPGDTQYF. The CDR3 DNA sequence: TGTGCCAGCAGCCTTAGGGTAGCGGGGGGGAATCCGGGGGATACGCAGTATTTT.

The CDR3 DNA is TGTGCCAGCAGTGAGCTTCCCCGGGGGGAGCAGTACTTC. It codes for CASSELPRGEQYF. The J gene is TRBJ2-7, the V gene TRBV28, with D perhaps matching TRBD2 (6 bases). The CDR3 sequence is 13 residues long. Trimming took 5 bases from V and 7 from J, leaving 15 bases between them. From germline, CDR1 is MDHEN and CDR2 SYDVKM. The full variable domain, completed using reference TRBV28 and TRBJ2-7, is DVKVTQSSRYLVKRTGEKVFLECVQDMDHENMFWYRQDPGLGLRLIYFSYDVKMKEKGDIPEGYSVSREKKERFSLILESASTNQTSMYLCASSELPRGEQYFGPGTRLTVT.

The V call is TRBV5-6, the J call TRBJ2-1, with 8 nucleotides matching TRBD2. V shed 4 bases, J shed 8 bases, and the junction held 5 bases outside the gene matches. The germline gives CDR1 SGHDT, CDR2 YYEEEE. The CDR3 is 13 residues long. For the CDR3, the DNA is TGTGCCAGCAGCGTCGGGGGGGTGGATGAGCAGTTCTTC. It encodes CASSVGGVDEQFF.

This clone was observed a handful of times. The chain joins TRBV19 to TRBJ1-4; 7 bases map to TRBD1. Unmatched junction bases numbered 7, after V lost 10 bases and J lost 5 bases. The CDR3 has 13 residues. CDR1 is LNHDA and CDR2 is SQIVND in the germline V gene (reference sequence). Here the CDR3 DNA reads TGTGCCACCGGACAGGTGATGAATGAAAAACTGTTTTTT. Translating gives CATGQVMNEKLFF.

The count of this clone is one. CDR3 protein: CASSLSGTFNEQFF. For the CDR3, the DNA is TGTGCCAGCAGTTTAAGCGGGACCTTCAATGAGCAGTTCTTC. The rearrangement uses TRBV28 and TRBJ2-1, with 7 positions matching TRBD2. The CDR3 is made up of 14 amino acids. V trimming: 2 bases; J trimming: 6 bases; junction bases outside the gene matches: 4. Germline V CDR1 and CDR2: MDHEN, SYDVKM.

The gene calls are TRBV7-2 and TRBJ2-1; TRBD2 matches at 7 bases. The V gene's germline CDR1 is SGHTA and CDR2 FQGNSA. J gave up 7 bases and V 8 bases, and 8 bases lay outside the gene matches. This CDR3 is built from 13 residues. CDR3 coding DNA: TGTGCCAGCGGAGACTTCGGGAGGAATGAGCAGTTCTTC. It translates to CASGDFGRNEQFF.

The CDR3 bases are TGTGCCAGCAGCCAAGACGGTCAGCCCCAGCATTTT. This sequence encodes CASSQDGQPQHF. The chain links TRBV4-2 to TRBJ1-5; no clear D gene. This CDR3 is 12 amino acids long. V lost 0 bases and J lost 6, with 3 bases in between. The germline gives CDR1 LGHNA, CDR2 YNFKEQ.

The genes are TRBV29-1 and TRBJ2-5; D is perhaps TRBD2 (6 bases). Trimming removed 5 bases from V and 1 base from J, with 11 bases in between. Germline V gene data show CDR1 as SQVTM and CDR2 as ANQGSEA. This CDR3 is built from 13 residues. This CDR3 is CSVRGLLQETQYF. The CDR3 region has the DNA TGCAGCGTTAGGGGACTCCTCCAAGAGACCCAGTACTTC. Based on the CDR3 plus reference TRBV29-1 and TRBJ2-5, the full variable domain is SAVISQKPSRDICQRGTSLTIQCQVDSQVTMMFWYRQQPGQSLTLIATANQGSEATYESGFVIDKFPISRPNLTFSTLTVSNMSPEDSSIYLCSVRGLLQETQYFGPGTRLLVL.